Detailed here is one T cell receptor (beta chain). This clonotype was found a few times. The antigen it binds to is not known. Qualities for individual bases were not recorded, and no much larger clone is one base off. What this sample's treatment or condition label stands for: allogeneic hematopoietic cell transplantation with graft depleted of TCRalphabeta T cells and CD19 B cells. Transplant recipients were children who received TCRalphabeta/CD19-depleted allogeneic hematopoietic cell grafts. The method behind the library was PCR. TCRdb records Illumina HiSeq 2500 as the sequencer. Molecular barcoding was employed in the preparation of TCR libraries, with unique molecular identifiers being used to normalize TCRbeta repertoire quantification. TCRdb reworked the public reads: Q25 trimming with fastp, MiXCR clone assembly, productive beta chains retained. Duplicate CDR3 protein sequences are folded into a single record with the most common DNA and genes. Here the sample has 200,000 to 250,000 distinct CDR3 sequences; about 8.2% occur a single time. The ten top clones hold roughly a third of the sample.

This entry is derived from a study of T-cell reconstitution after alpha-beta-depleted transplantation in children (dated by TCRdb to the mid-2010s). About the investigation overall: Using TCR repertoire profiling, the study followed T-cell immune reconstitution in a quantitative way in children after TCRalphabeta/CD19-depleted allogeneic hematopoietic cell transplantation.

What the work shows at the level of the full study, not this receptor alone: In some patients, the high TCRbeta diversity seen at day 60 was put down to recipient T cells and intrathymic progenitors that had survived conditioning. Hyperexpanded clone frequencies declined over subsequent months; after one year, T-cell counts and TCRbeta diversity were mostly attributed to newly produced T cells. The apparently early recovery of alphabetaT-cell counts about two months after transplant reportedly depended on only several hundred rapidly expanded clones that came from non-depleted graft cells.

Sequencing was performed on PBMCs, mostly from graft donor cells, taken 360 days after TCRalphabeta/CD19-depleted stem cell transplant. The receptor comes from a male patient aged 2-15 years who had a stem cell transplant for acute myeloid leukemia, so the T cells may come from the graft donor.

The CDR3 region has the sequence CASSAENTGELFF. The DNA is TGTGCCAGCAGTGCGGAGAACACCGGGGAGCTGTTTTTT. Recombination joined TRBV2 with TRBJ2-2; the D segment cannot be called with confidence. CDR1 and CDR2, looked up from the germline V gene, are SNHLY and FYNNEI. Inclusive of the bounding cysteine and phenylalanine, the CDR3 is 13 residues long. Only CDR3 DNA remains: 39 bases, in frame from the first base. V sheds 4 bases and J sheds 1 base, leaving 4 bases between their ends.